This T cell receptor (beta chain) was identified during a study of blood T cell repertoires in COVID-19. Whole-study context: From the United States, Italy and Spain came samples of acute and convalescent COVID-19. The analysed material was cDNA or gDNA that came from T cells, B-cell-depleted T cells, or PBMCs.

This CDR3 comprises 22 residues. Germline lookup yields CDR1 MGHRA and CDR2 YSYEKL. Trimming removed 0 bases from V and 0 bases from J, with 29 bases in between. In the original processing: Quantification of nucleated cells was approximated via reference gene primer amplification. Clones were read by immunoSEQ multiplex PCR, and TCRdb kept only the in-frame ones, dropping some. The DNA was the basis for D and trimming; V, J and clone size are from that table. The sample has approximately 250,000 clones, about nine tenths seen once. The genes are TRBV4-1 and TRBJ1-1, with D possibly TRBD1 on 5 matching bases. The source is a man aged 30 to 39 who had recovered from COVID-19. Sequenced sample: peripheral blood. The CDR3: CASSQESGGFVWKTEMNTEAFF. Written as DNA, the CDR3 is TGCGCCAGCAGCCAAGAGTCTGGTGGGTTTGTGTGGAAGACAGAGATGAACACTGAAGCTTTCTTT.